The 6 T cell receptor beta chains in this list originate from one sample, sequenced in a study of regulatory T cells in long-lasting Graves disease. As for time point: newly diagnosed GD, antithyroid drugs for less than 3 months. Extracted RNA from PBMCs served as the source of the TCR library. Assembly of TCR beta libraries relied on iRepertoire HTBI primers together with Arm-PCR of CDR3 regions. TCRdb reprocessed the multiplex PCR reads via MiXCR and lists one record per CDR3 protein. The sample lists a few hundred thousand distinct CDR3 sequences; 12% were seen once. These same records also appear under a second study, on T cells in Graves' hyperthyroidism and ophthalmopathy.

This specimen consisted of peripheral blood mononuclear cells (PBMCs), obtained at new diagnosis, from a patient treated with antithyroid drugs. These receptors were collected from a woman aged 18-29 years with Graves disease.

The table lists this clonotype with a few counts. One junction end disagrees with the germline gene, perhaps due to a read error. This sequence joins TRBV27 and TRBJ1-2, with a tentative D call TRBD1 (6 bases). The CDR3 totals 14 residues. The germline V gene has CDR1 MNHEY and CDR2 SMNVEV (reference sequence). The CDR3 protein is CTSSSRGPNYGYTF. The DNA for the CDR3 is TGTACCAGCAGTTCCAGGGGACCCAACTATGGCTACACCTTC.

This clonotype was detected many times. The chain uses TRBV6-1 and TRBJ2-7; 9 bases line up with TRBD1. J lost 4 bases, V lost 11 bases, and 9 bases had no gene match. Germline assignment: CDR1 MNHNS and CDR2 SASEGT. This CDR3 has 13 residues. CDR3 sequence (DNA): TGTGCCTCCCGGGACAGGGCTTCGTACGAGCAGTACGTC. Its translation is CASRDRASYEQYV.

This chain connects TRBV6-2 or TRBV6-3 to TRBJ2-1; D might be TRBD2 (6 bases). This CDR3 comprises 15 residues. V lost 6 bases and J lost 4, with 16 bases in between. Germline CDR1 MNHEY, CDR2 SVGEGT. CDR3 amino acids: CASSPGTGTYNEQFF. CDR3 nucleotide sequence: TGTGCCAGCAGCCCTGGAACCGGGACTTACAATGAGCAGTTCTTC.

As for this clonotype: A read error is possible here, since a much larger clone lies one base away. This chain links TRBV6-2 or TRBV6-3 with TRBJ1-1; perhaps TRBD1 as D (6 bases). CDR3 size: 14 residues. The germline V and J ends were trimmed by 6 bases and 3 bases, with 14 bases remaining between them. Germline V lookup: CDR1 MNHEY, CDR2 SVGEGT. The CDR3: CASRRTVWDTEAFF. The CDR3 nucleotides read TGTGCCAGCAGGAGGACAGTCTGGGACACTGAAGCTTTCTTT.

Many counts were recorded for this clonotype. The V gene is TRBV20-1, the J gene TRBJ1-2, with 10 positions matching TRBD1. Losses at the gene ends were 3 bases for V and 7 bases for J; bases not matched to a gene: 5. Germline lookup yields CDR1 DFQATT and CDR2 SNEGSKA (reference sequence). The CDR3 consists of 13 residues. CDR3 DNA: TGCAGTGCTAGTTCCGGGACAGGGGTTGGCTACACCTTC. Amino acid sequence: CSASSGTGVGYTF.

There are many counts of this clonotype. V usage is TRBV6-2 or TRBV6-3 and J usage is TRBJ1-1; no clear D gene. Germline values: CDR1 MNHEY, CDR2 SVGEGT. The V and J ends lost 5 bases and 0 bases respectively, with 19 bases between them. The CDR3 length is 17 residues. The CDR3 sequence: CASSPPVWDTMNTEAFF. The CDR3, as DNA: TGTGCCAGCAGTCCCCCCGTCTGGGATACCATGAACACTGAAGCTTTCTTT.